This T cell receptor beta chain was sequenced in a study of T cells in Graves' hyperthyroidism and ophthalmopathy. This clonotype has just a few counts. V was shortened by 2 bases and J by 3 bases, with 11 bases between the two germline ends. The CDR3 loop spans 15 amino acids. The V gene's germline CDR1 is SGDLS and CDR2 YYNGEE. Researchers amplified the TCR beta CDR3 regions from RNA transcripts. A first-round RT-PCR of the TCR CDR3 used the HTBI primer set. TCRdb redid the calling of the multiplex PCR reads with MiXCR, one entry per CDR3 protein. Found here are 600,000 to 850,000 distinct CDR3 sequences, 18% of them singletons; the top ten hold 15% to 20%.

J is TRBJ1-4 and V is TRBV9; D not certain. Sample: blood. The TCR comes from a woman aged 50 to 60 with Graves' hyperthyroidism that later progressed to Graves' ophthalmopathy. The CDR3 nucleotides are TGTGCCAGCAGCGTTGTGGGCGACTCTAATGAAAAACTGTTTTTT. This codes for CASSVVGDSNEKLFF.